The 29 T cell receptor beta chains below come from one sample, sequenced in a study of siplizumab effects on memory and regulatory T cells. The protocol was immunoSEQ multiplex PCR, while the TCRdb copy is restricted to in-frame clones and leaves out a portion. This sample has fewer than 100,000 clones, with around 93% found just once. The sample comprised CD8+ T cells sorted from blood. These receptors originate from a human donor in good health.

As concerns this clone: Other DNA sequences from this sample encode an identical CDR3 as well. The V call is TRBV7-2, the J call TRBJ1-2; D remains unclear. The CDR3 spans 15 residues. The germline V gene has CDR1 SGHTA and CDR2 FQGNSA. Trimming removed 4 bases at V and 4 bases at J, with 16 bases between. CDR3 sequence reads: CASSSGVHNLYGYTF. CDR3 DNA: TGTGCCAGCAGCTCCGGGGTCCACAACCTCTATGGCTACACCTTC.

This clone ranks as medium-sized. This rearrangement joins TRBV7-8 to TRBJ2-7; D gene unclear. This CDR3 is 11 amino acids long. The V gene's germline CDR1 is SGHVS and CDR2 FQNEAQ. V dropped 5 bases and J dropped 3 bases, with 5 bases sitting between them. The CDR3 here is CASSRYYEQYF. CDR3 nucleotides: TGTGCCAGCAGCAGATACTACGAGCAGTACTTC.

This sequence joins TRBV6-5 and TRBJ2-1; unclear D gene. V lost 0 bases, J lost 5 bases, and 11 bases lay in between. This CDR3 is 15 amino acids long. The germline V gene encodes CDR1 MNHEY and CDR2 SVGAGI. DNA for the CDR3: TGTGCCAGCAGTTACTCGAGGCTAGAGGACAATGAGCAGTTCTTC. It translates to CASSYSRLEDNEQFF.

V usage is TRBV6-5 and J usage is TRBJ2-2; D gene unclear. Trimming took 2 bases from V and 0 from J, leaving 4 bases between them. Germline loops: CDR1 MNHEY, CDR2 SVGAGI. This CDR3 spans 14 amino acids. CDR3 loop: CASSYITNTGELFF. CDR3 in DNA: TGTGCCAGCAGTTACATAACGAACACCGGGGAGCTGTTTTTT.

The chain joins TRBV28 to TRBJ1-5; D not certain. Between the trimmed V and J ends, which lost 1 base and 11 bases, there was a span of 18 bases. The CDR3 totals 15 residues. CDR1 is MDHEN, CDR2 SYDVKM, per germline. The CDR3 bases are TGTGCCAGCAGTTTATTTCTGGGCGGTGACGTGTCCCAGCATTTT. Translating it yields CASSLFLGGDVSQHF. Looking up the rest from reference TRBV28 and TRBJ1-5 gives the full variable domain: DVKVTQSSRYLVKRTGEKVFLECVQDMDHENMFWYRQDPGLGLRLIYFSYDVKMKEKGDIPEGYSVSREKKERFSLILESASTNQTSMYLCASSLFLGGDVSQHFGDGTRLSIL.

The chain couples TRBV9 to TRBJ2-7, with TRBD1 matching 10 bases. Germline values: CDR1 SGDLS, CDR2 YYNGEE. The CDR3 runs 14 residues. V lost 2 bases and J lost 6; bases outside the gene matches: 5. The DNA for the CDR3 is TGTGCCAGCAGCGTCCGGGACAGGGGAGGCGAGCAGTACTTC. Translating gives CASSVRDRGGEQYF. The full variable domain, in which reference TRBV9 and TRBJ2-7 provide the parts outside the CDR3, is DSGVTQTPKHLITATGQRVTLRCSPRSGDLSVYWYQQSLDQGLQFLIQYYNGEERAKGNILERFSAQQFPDLHSELNLSSLELGDSALYFCASSVRDRGGEQYFGPGTRLTVT.

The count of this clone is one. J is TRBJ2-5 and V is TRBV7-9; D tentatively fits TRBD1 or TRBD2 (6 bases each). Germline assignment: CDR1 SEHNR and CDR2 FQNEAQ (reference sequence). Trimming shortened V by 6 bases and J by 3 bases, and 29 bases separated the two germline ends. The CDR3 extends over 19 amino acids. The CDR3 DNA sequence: TGTGCCAGCAGTACGTTTACAGGGCGGGCTAGCGAGCCCAAAGAGACCCAGTACTTC. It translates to CASSTFTGRASEPKETQYF.

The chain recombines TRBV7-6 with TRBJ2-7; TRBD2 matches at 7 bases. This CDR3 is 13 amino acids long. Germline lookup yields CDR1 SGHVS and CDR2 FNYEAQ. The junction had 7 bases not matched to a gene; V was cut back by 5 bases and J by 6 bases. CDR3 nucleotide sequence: TGTGCCAGCAGCGCCGGACTAGAGCTCGAGCAGTACTTC. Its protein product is CASSAGLELEQYF. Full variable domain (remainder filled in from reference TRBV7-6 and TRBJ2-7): GAGVSQSPRYKVTKRGQDVALRCDPISGHVSLYWYRQALGQGPEFLTYFNYEAQQDKSGLPNDRFSAERPEGSISTLTIQRTEQRDSAMYRCASSAGLELEQYFGPGTRLTVT.

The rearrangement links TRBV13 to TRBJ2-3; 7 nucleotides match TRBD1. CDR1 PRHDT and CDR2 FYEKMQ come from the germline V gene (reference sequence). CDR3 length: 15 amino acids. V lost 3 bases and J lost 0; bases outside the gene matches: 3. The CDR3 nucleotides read TGTGCCAGCAGCTTCGGGACAGAAAGCACAGATACGCAGTATTTT. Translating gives CASSFGTESTDTQYF.

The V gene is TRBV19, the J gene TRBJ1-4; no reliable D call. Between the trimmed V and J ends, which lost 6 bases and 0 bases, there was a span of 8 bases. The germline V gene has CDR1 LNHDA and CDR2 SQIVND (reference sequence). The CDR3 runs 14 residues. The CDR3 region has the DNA TGTGCCAGTAGACACATTGCAACTAATGAAAAACTGTTTTTT. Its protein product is CASRHIATNEKLFF.

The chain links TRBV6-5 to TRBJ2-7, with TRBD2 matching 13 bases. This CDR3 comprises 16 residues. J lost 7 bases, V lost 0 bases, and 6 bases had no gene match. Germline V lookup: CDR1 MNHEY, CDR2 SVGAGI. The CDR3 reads CASSYSRTSGSGEQYF. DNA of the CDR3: TGTGCCAGCAGTTACTCGCGGACTAGCGGGAGTGGAGAGCAGTACTTC.

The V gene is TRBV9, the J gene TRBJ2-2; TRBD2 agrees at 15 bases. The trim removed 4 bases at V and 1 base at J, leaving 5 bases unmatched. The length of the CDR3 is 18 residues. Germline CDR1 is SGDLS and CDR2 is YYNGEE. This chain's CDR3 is CASSPGTSGRMNTGELFF. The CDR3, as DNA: TGTGCCAGCAGCCCGGGGACTAGCGGGAGGATGAACACCGGGGAGCTGTTTTTT.

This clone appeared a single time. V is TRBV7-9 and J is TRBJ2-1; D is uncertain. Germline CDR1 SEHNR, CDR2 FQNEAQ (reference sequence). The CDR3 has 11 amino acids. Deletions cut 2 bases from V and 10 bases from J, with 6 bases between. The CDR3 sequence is CASSLSTEQFF. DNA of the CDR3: TGTGCCAGCAGCTTAAGTACAGAGCAGTTCTTC.

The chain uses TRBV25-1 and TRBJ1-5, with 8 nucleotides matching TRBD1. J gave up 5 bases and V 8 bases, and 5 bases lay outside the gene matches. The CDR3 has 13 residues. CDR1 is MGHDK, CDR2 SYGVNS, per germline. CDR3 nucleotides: TGTGCCAGCCGCGACAGGGGAGATCAGCCCCAGCATTTT. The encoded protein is CASRDRGDQPQHF.

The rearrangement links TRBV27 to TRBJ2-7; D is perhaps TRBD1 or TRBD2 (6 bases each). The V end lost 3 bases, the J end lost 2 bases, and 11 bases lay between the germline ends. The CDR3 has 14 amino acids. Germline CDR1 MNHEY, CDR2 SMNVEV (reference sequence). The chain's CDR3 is CASSFTGAAYEQYF. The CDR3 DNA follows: TGTGCCAGCAGTTTCACGGGGGCGGCCTACGAGCAGTACTTC.

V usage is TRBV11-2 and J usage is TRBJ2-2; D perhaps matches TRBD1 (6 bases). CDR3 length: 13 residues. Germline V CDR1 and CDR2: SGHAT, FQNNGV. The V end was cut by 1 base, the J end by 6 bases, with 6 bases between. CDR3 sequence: CASSLGGPGELFF. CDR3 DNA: TGTGCCAGCAGCTTAGGGGGGCCCGGGGAGCTGTTTTTT.

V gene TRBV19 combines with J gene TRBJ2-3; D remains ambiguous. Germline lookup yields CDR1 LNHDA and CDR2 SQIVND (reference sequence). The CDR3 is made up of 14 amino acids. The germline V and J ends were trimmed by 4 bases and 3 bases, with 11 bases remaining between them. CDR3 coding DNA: TGTGCCAGTAGTAATGCGGTTGCAACAGATACGCAGTATTTT. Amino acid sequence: CASSNAVATDTQYF.

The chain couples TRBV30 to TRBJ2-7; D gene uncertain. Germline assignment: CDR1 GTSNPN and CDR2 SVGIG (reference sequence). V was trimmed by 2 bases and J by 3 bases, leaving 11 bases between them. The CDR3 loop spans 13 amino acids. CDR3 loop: CAWSPNSDYEQYF. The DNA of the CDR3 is TGTGCCTGGAGTCCAAACTCTGACTACGAGCAGTACTTC.

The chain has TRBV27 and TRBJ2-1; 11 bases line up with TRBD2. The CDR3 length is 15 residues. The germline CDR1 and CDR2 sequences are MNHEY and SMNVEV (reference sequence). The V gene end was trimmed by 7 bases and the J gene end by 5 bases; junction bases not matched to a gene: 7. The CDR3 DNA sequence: TGTGCCAGCACCCACGGGACTAGCGGAAACAATGAGCAGTTCTTC. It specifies CASTHGTSGNNEQFF.

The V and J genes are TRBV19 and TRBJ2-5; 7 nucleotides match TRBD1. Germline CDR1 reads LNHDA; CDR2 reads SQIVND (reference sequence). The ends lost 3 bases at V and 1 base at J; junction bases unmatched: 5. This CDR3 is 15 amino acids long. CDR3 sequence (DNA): TGTGCCAGTAGTATGGGACAGAGCTTCCAAGAGACCCAGTACTTC. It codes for CASSMGQSFQETQYF.

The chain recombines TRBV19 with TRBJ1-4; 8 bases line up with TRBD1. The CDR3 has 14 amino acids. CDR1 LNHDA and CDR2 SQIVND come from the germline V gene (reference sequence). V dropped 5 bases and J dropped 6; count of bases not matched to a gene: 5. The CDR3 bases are TGTGCCAGTAGTTTGGGACAGGAAGATGAAAAACTGTTTTTT. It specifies CASSLGQEDEKLFF.

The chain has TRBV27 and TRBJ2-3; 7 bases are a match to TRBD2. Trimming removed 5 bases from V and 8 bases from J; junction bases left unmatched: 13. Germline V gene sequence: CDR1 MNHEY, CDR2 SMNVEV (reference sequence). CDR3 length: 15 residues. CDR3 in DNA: TGTGCCAGCAGTCCGGGCGGACTAGGAAGCGGTACGCAGTATTTT. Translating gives CASSPGGLGSGTQYF.

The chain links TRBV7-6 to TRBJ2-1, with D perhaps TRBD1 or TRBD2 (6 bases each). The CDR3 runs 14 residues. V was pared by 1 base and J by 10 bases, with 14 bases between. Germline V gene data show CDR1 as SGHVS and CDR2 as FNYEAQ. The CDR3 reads CASSLVSGGWEQFF. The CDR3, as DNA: TGTGCCAGCAGCTTAGTCTCCGGGGGCTGGGAGCAGTTCTTC.

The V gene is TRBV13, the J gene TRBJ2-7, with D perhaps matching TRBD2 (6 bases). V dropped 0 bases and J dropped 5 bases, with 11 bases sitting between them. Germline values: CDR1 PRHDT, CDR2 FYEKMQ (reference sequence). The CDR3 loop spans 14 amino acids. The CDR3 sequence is CASSLGGTFDEQYF. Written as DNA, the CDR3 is TGTGCCAGCAGCTTAGGGGGGACTTTTGACGAGCAGTACTTC.

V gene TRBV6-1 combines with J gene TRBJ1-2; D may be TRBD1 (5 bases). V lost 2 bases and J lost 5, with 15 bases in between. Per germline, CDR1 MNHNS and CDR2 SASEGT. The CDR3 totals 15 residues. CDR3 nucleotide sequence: TGTGCCAGCAGTGAATGGGTAGGGGCTCCGTATGGCTACACCTTC. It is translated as CASSEWVGAPYGYTF.

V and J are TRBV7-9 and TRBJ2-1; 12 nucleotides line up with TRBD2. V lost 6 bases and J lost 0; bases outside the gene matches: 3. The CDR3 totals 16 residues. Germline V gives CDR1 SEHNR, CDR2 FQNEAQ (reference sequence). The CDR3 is CASSSTSGSSYNEQFF. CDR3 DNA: TGTGCCAGCAGTTCGACTAGCGGGAGCTCCTACAATGAGCAGTTCTTC.

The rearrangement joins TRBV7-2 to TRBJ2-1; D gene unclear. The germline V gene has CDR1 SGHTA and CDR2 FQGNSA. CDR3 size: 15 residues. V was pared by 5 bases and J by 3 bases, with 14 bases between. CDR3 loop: CASSPIPSDYNEQFF. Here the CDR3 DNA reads TGTGCCAGCAGCCCAATCCCGTCGGACTACAATGAGCAGTTCTTC.

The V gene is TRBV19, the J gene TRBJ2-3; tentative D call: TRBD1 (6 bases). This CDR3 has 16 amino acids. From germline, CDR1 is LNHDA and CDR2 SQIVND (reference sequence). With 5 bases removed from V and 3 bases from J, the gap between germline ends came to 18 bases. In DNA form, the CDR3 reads TGTGCCAGTAGTCCCATACGGGACATTCAAACAGATACGCAGTATTTT. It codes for CASSPIRDIQTDTQYF.

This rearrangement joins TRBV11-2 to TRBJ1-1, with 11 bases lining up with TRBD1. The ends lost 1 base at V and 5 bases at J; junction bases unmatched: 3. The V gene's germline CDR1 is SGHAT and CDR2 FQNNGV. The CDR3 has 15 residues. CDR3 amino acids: CASSLGTGGGTEAFF. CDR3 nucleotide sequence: TGTGCCAGCAGCTTAGGGACAGGGGGCGGTACTGAAGCTTTCTTT.